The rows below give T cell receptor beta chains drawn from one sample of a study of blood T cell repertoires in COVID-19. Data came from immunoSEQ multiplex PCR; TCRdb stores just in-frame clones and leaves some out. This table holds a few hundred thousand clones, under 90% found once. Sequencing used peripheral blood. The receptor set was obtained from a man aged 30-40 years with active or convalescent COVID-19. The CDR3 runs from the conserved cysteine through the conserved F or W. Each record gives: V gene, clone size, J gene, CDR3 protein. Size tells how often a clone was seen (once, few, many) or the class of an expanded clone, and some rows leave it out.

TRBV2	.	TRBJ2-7	CASSERGLGYF
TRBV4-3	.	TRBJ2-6	CASSQGDSSSGANVLTF
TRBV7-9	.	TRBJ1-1	CASSPYPIEAFF
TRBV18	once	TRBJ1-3	CASSPIIGARDTIYF
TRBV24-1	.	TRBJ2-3	CATSQDTDTQYF
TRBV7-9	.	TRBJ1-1	CASSLGAAAAGFF
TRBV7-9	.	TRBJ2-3	CASSRQGSLTDTQYF
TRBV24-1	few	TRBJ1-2	CATSDSGQGNYGYTF
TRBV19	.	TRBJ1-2	CASSGDRVSYGYTF
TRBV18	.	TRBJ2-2	CASSPTTLDTGELFF
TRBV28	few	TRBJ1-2	CASSLFHPGQVIGYTF
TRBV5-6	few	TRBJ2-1	CASSPLAVGQGSYNEQFF
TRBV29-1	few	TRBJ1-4	CSVEQAQYGGYEKLFF
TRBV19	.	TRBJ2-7	CASRAGQGALEQYF
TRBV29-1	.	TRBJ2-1	CSVARGSSYNEQFF
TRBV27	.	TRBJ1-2	CASRKTGEYGYTF
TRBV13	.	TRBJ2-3	CASSLGAGVLVTDTQYF
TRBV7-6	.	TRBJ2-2	CASSLAASPNTGELFF
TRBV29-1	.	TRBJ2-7	CSVGKRQGTYEQYF
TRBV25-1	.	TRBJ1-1	CASKVRDNKAFF
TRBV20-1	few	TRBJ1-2	CRPGGGYTF
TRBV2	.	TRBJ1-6	CASSVSSPSPLHF
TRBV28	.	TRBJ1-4	CASARTGEKLFF
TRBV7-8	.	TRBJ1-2	CASSPRDSLNYGYTF
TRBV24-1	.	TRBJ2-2	CATSDPERVTGELFF
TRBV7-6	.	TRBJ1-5	CASSLGLGQYSNQPQHF
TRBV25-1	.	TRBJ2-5	CASSLTGKLQETQYF
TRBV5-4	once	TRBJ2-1	CASSPTSGPYNEQFF
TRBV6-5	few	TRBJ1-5	CASSRTGSNQPQHF
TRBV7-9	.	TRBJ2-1	CASSYRSQNEQFF
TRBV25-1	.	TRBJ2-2	CASSPGTGGAGELFF
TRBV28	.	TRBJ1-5	CASSETGTRGSNQPQHF
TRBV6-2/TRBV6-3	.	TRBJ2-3	CASSPLGAVTDTQYF
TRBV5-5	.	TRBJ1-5	CASSLGQTYQPQHF
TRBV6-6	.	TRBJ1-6	CASSYSSPYNSPLHF
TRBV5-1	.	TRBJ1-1	CASSPGGTGLNTEAFF
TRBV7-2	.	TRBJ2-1	CASSSGGGNYNEQFF
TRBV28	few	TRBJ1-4	CASRPDRPATNEKLFF
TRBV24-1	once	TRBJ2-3	CATSDSRGLGASTDTQYF
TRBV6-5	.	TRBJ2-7	CASRGTSGSYEQYF
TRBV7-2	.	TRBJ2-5	CASSSRTGMQTQYF
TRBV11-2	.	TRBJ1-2	CASSSPPTGFYGYTF
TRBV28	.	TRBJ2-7	CASSPRRLAANSYEQYF
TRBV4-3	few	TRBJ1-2	CASSQVLNYGYTF
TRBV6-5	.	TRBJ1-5	CASRPTGRDQPQHF
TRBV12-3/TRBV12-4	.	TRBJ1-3	CASSVHGNTIYF
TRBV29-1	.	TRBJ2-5	CSVEEPTSGPGETQYF
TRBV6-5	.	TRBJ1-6	CASRHSSYNSPLHF
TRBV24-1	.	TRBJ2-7	CATSDRDEQYF
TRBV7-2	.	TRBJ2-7	CASSLGDSTYEQYF